This TCR beta chain was recovered during a study of blood T cell repertoires in COVID-19. Whole-study context: Spain, Italy and the United States supplied samples that represented acute and convalescent COVID-19.

V lost 7 bases and J 0 bases, leaving 7 bases between the germline ends. Germline V gene data show CDR1 as KGHDR and CDR2 as SFDVKD. The CDR3 contains 13 residues. Per the original data handling: Cell counts per sample came from amplifying reference gene primers. Libraries were prepared by immunoSEQ multiplex PCR; TCRdb keeps only in-frame clonotypes and omits some of them. V and J calls and clone size are as listed in that table; D and trimming were resolved from the DNA. The sample lists some 670,000 clones; more than 80% were seen once. Sample: peripheral blood. The chain recombines TRBV24-1 with TRBJ2-3; D is uncertain. The sequence came from a woman younger than 35 with acute or convalescent COVID-19. The CDR3 DNA is TGTGCCACCAGGGCCTCCAGCACAGATACGCAGTATTTT. It translates to CATRASSTDTQYF.